This T cell receptor (beta chain) came from a study of blood T cell repertoires in COVID-19. Study details: COVID-19 samples, acute and convalescent, were from the United States, Italy and Spain. In each case, the material was cDNA or gDNA derived from T cells, B-cell-depleted T cells, or PBMCs.

Trimming removed 3 bases from V and 5 bases from J; junction bases left unmatched: 15. CDR3 size: 19 residues. Germline values: CDR1 MDHEN, CDR2 SYDVKM. As handled by the study authors: Reference gene primers were amplified, and this amplification served to estimate nucleated cell counts. TCRdb's copy holds only in-frame clones and misses some; the assay was immunoSEQ multiplex PCR. For V, J and clone size, that table is used; D and trimming come from the DNA. The repertoire holds over 40,000 clones, over 80% seen once, with 6% to 7.5% in the top ten. The chain recombines TRBV28 with TRBJ2-5; 13 nucleotides align to TRBD2. The TCR was taken from a man in his fifties or sixties with active COVID-19. Sequenced material: peripheral blood. CDR3 in amino acids: CASSLSGTSGTIGGETQYF. The CDR3 nucleotides read TGTGCCAGCAGTTTGTCCGGGACTAGCGGGACGATAGGGGGGGAGACCCAGTACTTC.